This T cell receptor beta chain was retrieved from a study of blood T cell repertoires in COVID-19. Looking at the study overall: The cDNA or gDNA used as material had been derived from T cells, B-cell-depleted T cells, or PBMCs.

The V gene lost 5 bases and the J gene lost 1 base, with 20 bases spanning the gap. Germline V gene lookup returns CDR1 SGHTA and CDR2 FQGNSA. CDR3 length: 17 amino acids. Per the authors' pipeline: Reference gene primers were amplified, and this amplification served to estimate nucleated cell counts. Assay used: immunoSEQ multiplex PCR; TCRdb lists only in-frame clones, some missing. For V, J and clone size, that table is used; D and trimming come from the DNA. Of about 170,000 clones detected, about 80% appear once; the ten largest clones hold around 7%. V gene TRBV7-2 combines with J gene TRBJ2-5; D is possibly TRBD1 (5 bases). The clonotype comes from a woman between 35 and 50 years old with COVID-19, enrolled during active disease. Sample: peripheral blood. The CDR3 loop reads CASSTPPRVASQETQYF. The CDR3 DNA reads TGTGCCAGCAGCACACCCCCCAGGGTAGCATCCCAAGAGACCCAGTACTTC.